This TCR beta chain appears in the sequencing data of a study of early T cells in non-severe SARS-CoV-2 infection. General observations from the study: Anti-spike CD8 responses were favored by VDJdb matching, which missed private and CD4 specificities.

This clonotype was seen only a few times. Its specificity is not known. This CDR3 is 15 amino acids long. CDR1 is SNHLY and CDR2 is FYNNEI in the germline V gene. V gave up 4 bases and J gave up 5 bases, with 14 bases separating them. Individual cDNA molecules carried attached unique molecular identifiers. TCRdb redid the calling of the 5' RACE reads with MiXCR, one entry per CDR3 protein. The table includes some 70,000 distinct CDR3 sequences, around 4.7% detected once. V gene TRBV2 combines with J gene TRBJ2-2; D might be TRBD1 (8 bases). Sequenced material: whole blood. The origin of this receptor is an adult who was a healthcare worker with PCR-confirmed SARS-CoV-2 infection or an uninfected control (not recorded which). CDR3 sequence reads: CASSVEQGGTGELFF. CDR3 DNA: TGTGCCAGCAGTGTCGAACAGGGGGGGACCGGGGAGCTGTTTTTT.